Below, 21 T cell receptor beta chains from the same sample are listed, as sequenced in a study of T cell responses to AZD1222 COVID-19 vaccine. Clones were sequenced by immunoSEQ multiplex PCR, and TCRdb holds only the in-frame ones, with some missing. In the table there are over 55,000 clones, approximately 83% of which are singletons. The specimen comprised peripheral blood, sampled 28 days after the second AZD1222 dose. Every receptor here comes from an adult who received the AZD1222 COVID-19 vaccine.

This clone was seen more than once but under ten times. The gene calls are TRBV19 and TRBJ1-2; the D gene is possibly TRBD1 (5 bases). The V and J ends lost 7 bases and 8 bases respectively, with 14 bases between them. The germline V gene encodes CDR1 LNHDA and CDR2 SQIVND (reference sequence). The CDR3 covers 12 residues. This CDR3 reads CASTPGTTGYTF. In DNA, the CDR3 is TGTGCCAGTACCCCCGGGACTACGGGCTACACCTTC.

The rearrangement uses TRBV5-1 and TRBJ1-2, with D perhaps TRBD1 (5 bases). Germline V gene lookup returns CDR1 SGHRS and CDR2 YFSETQ. Trimming took 4 bases from V and 0 from J, leaving 10 bases between them. This CDR3 region has 14 residues. In DNA, the CDR3 is TGCGCCAGCAGCCGGGACGGAACTAACTATGGCTACACCTTC. It encodes CASSRDGTNYGYTF.

The V call is TRBV20-1, the J call TRBJ2-3, with TRBD1 as a possible D gene (5 bases). V dropped 3 bases and J dropped 4 bases, with 8 bases sitting between them. This CDR3 is built from 12 residues. The germline gives CDR1 DFQATT, CDR2 SNEGSKA (reference sequence). The CDR3 DNA sequence: TGCAGTGCTAGTAGCAGGGCAGATACGCAGTATTTT. It encodes CSASSRADTQYF.

V usage is TRBV2 and J usage is TRBJ1-1, with TRBD1 as a possible D gene (5 bases). V lost 8 bases to trimming and J lost 5 bases, with 18 bases between them. Per germline, CDR1 SNHLY and CDR2 FYNNEI. The CDR3 spans 14 residues. In DNA form, the CDR3 reads TGTGCCAGCCCAGTCCGGGAGAGGGGAACTGAAGCTTTCTTT. Encoded protein: CASPVRERGTEAFF.

The chain uses TRBV5-4 and TRBJ2-2; D call uncertain. Germline V gene sequence: CDR1 SGHNT, CDR2 YYREEE (reference sequence). The CDR3 contains 15 residues. Trimming cost V 0 bases and J 8 bases, with 14 bases left between them. In DNA, the CDR3 is TGTGCCAGCAGCTTGGCTTGGAGTGGGCTGGGGGAGCTGTTTTTT. Translated: CASSLAWSGLGELFF.

This CDR3 is CASSQVASGDPYEQYF. The CDR3 DNA reads TGCGCCAGCAGCCAAGTAGCTAGCGGGGACCCTTACGAGCAGTACTTC. This chain connects TRBV4-3 to TRBJ2-7; 9 bases are shared with TRBD2. Germline V gene lookup returns CDR1 LGHNA and CDR2 YSLEER. The J segment lost 4 bases and the V segment lost 1 base, leaving 8 bases of the junction unmatched. The CDR3 runs to 16 residues.

V is TRBV10-1 and J is TRBJ2-1, with D possibly being TRBD1 (5 bases). Per germline, CDR1 WNHNN and CDR2 SYGVQD (reference sequence). Between the trimmed V and J ends, which lost 5 bases and 5 bases, there was a span of 10 bases. CDR3 length equals 13 residues. For the CDR3, the DNA is TGCGCCAGCAGTCTCGACAGAAACAATGAGCAGTTCTTC. It is translated as CASSLDRNNEQFF.

A note on this clone: Other DNA sequences in the sample encode the same CDR3. The J gene is TRBJ1-1, the V gene TRBV5-1; D unclear. This CDR3 spans 14 amino acids. Germline CDR1 SGHRS, CDR2 YFSETQ. V gave up 2 bases and J gave up 2 bases, with 10 bases separating them. The CDR3 spells CASSLDGVNTEAFF. As DNA, the CDR3 is TGCGCCAGCAGCTTAGACGGGGTTAACACTGAAGCTTTCTTT.

The rearrangement links TRBV30 to TRBJ1-2, with D perhaps matching TRBD1 (6 bases). The V end lost 0 bases, the J end lost 8 bases, and 13 bases lay between the germline ends. This CDR3 is 13 amino acids long. Per the germline V gene, CDR1 is GTSNPN and CDR2 is SVGIG (reference sequence). Written as DNA, the CDR3 is TGTGCCTGGAGTGTAGGGGGGGCAGAAGGCTACACCTTC. This gives the protein CAWSVGGAEGYTF.

There are a few counts of this clone. V usage is TRBV2 and J usage is TRBJ1-2; 7 bases line up with TRBD1. The CDR3 consists of 13 residues. J was trimmed by 8 bases and V by 4 bases; bases with no gene match: 7. Per the germline V gene, CDR1 is SNHLY and CDR2 is FYNNEI. The CDR3 is CASSGEQGLGYTF. Written as DNA, the CDR3 is TGTGCCAGCAGTGGGGAACAGGGGTTAGGCTACACCTTC.

This chain uses TRBV6-5 with TRBJ1-2; D gene ambiguous. The CDR3 has 11 residues. V gave up 6 bases and J gave up 8 bases, with 10 bases separating them. CDR1 and CDR2 (germline): MNHEY, SVGAGI. As DNA, the CDR3 is TGTGCCAGCAGGGACCCCGGGGGCTACACCTTC. The encoded protein is CASRDPGGYTF.

The genes are TRBV4-3 and TRBJ1-3; 9 bases match TRBD1. Germline V gene sequence: CDR1 LGHNA, CDR2 YSLEER. The CDR3 has 18 residues. Trimming removed 0 bases from V and 2 bases from J; junction bases left unmatched: 8. The CDR3 spells CASSQDLAQGAPGNTIYF. CDR3 sequence (DNA): TGCGCCAGCAGCCAAGATTTGGCACAGGGGGCCCCTGGAAACACCATATATTTT.

J is TRBJ2-2 and V is TRBV2; the match to TRBD2 covers 7 bases. V dropped 3 bases and J dropped 3; count of bases not matched to a gene: 4. The CDR3 loop spans 15 amino acids. In germline, CDR1 is SNHLY, CDR2 FYNNEI. CDR3 protein: CASSESTSDTGELFF. As DNA, the CDR3 is TGTGCCAGCAGTGAGTCTACTAGCGACACCGGGGAGCTGTTTTTT.

The rearrangement joins TRBV13 to TRBJ1-2; D gene uncertain. From germline, CDR1 is PRHDT and CDR2 FYEKMQ (reference sequence). The CDR3 has 15 residues. V was shortened by 5 bases and J by 3 bases, with 16 bases between the two germline ends. The CDR3 spells CASSTRAAYHYGYTF. In DNA, the CDR3 is TGTGCCAGCAGCACTAGGGCAGCGTACCACTATGGCTACACCTTC. The full variable domain, with the rest looked up from reference TRBV13 and TRBJ1-2, is AAGVIQSPRHLIKEKRETATLKCYPIPRHDTVYWYQQGPGQDPQFLISFYEKMQSDKGSIPDRFSAQQFSDYHSELNMSSLELGDSALYFCASSTRAAYHYGYTFGSGTRLTVV.

The chain carries TRBV6-4 and TRBJ1-1; D not resolved. Germline V gene data show CDR1 as MRHNA and CDR2 as SNTAGT. The CDR3 is made up of 13 amino acids. The V end lost 10 bases, the J end lost 1 base, and 13 bases lay between the germline ends. The CDR3 DNA reads TGTGCCATCGACAAAATCTCGAACACTGAAGCTTTCTTT. Protein: CAIDKISNTEAFF.

The V and J genes are TRBV27 and TRBJ1-6, with 8 bases lining up with TRBD1. The germline V gene encodes CDR1 MNHEY and CDR2 SMNVEV (reference sequence). Unmatched junction bases numbered 10, after V lost 8 bases and J lost 10 bases. The CDR3 is 14 amino acids. The CDR3 protein is CASSGTGGRSPLHF. CDR3 sequence (DNA): TGTGCCAGCTCCGGGACAGGAGGAAGGTCACCCCTCCACTTT.

A word on this clone: The same CDR3 is also encoded by other DNA sequences in this sample. The genes are TRBV19 and TRBJ2-5; D is possibly TRBD2 (5 bases). The length of the CDR3 is 13 residues. V lost 0 bases, J lost 3 bases, and 5 bases lay in between. Germline V CDR1 and CDR2: LNHDA, SQIVND (reference sequence). DNA for the CDR3: TGTGCCAGTAGTATAGACGGGGAAGAGACCCAGTACTTC. It specifies CASSIDGEETQYF.

The rearrangement uses TRBV13 and TRBJ1-3, with TRBD1 identical over 12 bases. The germline V gene encodes CDR1 PRHDT and CDR2 FYEKMQ (reference sequence). V was pared by 5 bases and J by 4 bases, with 18 bases of the junction left unmatched. The CDR3 has 20 amino acids. This CDR3 is CASSGLDPGQGAPVGNTIYF. The DNA for the CDR3 is TGTGCCAGCAGCGGCCTGGACCCGGGACAGGGGGCACCGGTCGGAAACACCATATATTTT.

This sequence joins TRBV5-4 and TRBJ2-3; 8 positions agree with TRBD2. This CDR3 spans 16 amino acids. After removal of 0 bases from V and 2 bases from J, the junction contained 5 bases not matched to a gene. Germline CDR1 and CDR2: SGHNT and YYREEE (reference sequence). CDR3 in DNA: TGTGCCAGCAGCTTGGCCGAGCGGGGGACCACAGATACGCAGTATTTT. It encodes CASSLAERGTTDTQYF. Drawing the rest from reference TRBV5-4 and TRBJ2-3, the complete variable domain is ETGVTQSPTHLIKTRGQQVTLRCSSQSGHNTVSWYQQALGQGPQFIFQYYREEENGRGNFPPRFSGLQFPNYSSELNVNALELDDSALYLCASSLAERGTTDTQYFGPGTRLTVL.

The rearrangement uses TRBV4-1 and TRBJ1-1, with 8 bases matching TRBD1. Germline trimming cut 2 bases from V and 4 bases from J; bases unmatched to any gene: 9. The CDR3 is 16 amino acids. The germline gives CDR1 MGHRA, CDR2 YSYEKL. This CDR3 is CASSQQSNRGSTEAFF. CDR3 in DNA: TGCGCCAGCAGCCAACAAAGCAACAGGGGGAGCACTGAAGCTTTCTTT.

The DNA of the CDR3 is TGCGCCAGCAGCTGGGAGGTGCAAGAGACCCAGTACTTC. Encoded protein: CASSWEVQETQYF. The chain carries TRBV5-1 and TRBJ2-5; D may be TRBD2 (6 bases). The V end was cut by 3 bases, the J end by 2 bases, with 8 bases between. Per the germline V gene, CDR1 is SGHRS and CDR2 is YFSETQ. The CDR3 length is 13 residues.